Listed here is a single T cell receptor beta chain. What it recognizes is unknown. The data originate from a study of shared clonotypes between healthy human individuals. The CD4+ fraction was divided into a CD45RA+ naive subset and a CD45RA-negative memory subset. Germline V gene data show CDR1 as SGHRS and CDR2 as YFSETQ. The V gene end was trimmed by 6 bases and the J gene end by 3 bases; junction bases not matched to a gene: 9. There are 14 residues in the CDR3. Profiling relied on immunoSEQ multiplex PCR, and the TCRdb table lists in-frame clones only, not all of them. Here the sample spans about 520,000 clones, approximately 95% being singletons. Study-level findings and limits: A reduction in generation probabilities was seen for non-shared clonotypes relative to those shared by all four donors.

The specimen was naive CD4+ T cells sorted from blood. Subset reported: CD45RA+ positively selected. V usage is TRBV5-1 and J usage is TRBJ2-7; the match to TRBD1 covers 7 bases. The clonotype comes from a woman aged 25 to 39 in good health. In DNA form, the CDR3 reads TGCGCCAGCAAACCGGGACAGACCGTCTACGAGCAGTACTTC. Its translation is CASKPGQTVYEQYF.